This T cell receptor (beta chain) was documented in a study of shared clonotypes between healthy human individuals. On the study more broadly: The study used three CD4 naive, three CD4 memory, two CD8 naive and one CD8 memory plate per donor.

The method was immunoSEQ multiplex PCR; TCRdb's version includes in-frame clones alone and lacks a portion of them. The profile shows some 2,100,000 clones, 95% of them singletons. All of the donors resided in Nashville, Tennessee, and each was a Caucasian adult. CD45RA+ naive and CD45RA-negative memory subsets were separated from CD4+ cells. There are 14 residues in the CDR3. Germline CDR1 ENHRY, CDR2 SYGVKD. V was cut by 10 bases and J by 1 base, with 17 bases left in between. This clonotype was sampled from a man aged 18-30 years in good health. The chain combines TRBV10-3 with TRBJ2-7; weak D call: TRBD1 (5 bases). Input material: naive CD4+ T cells sorted from blood. Indicated subset: CD45RA+ positively selected. CDR3 coding DNA: TGTGCCACCCGAGGTCTAGGGGATTCCTACGAGCAGTACTTC. Encoded protein: CATRGLGDSYEQYF.